A single sample is the source of the 3 T cell receptor beta chains below, sequenced in a study of CXCR3-negative and CXCR3-positive naive CD8 T cells. Whole-study results and caveats: In CXCR3-positive naive cells, the TRB CDR3s were more hydrophobic than in CXCR3-negative naive cells.

The TRB cDNA libraries were prepared by 5' RACE with UMI labels. TCRdb re-called the 5' RACE reads and catalogs CDR3 proteins one per entry, DNA excluded. The sample has approximately 65,000 distinct CDR3 sequences; the top ten hold under 0.8%. These receptors are not linked to any known antigen. Material: naive CXCR3+ CD8+ T cells from blood. Subset given: CD45RO-CCR7+CD27+CD95- naive CD8+ T cells expressing CXCR3 (TNR3+). These receptors came from a human donor in good health. Some clones in this sample may be carry-over from other donors' samples.

CDR3 in amino acids: CSVEWQSSYNEQFF. The chain employs TRBV29-1 and TRBJ2-1. CDR3 length equals 14 residues. CDR1 SQVTM and CDR2 ANQGSEA come from the germline V gene.

This CDR3 reads CAISSSGDPDTQYF. The V gene is TRBV18, the J gene TRBJ2-3; the TCRdb D gene call, TRBD2, has no DNA to confirm it. Germline V gene lookup returns CDR1 KGHSH and CDR2 LQKENI. The CDR3 is 14 amino acids.

The J gene is TRBJ2-7, the V gene TRBV2. Looked up from germline, CDR1 is SNHLY and CDR2 is FYNNEI. CDR3 length: 11 residues. This CDR3 reads CASHSSYEQYF.